A single sample gave rise to the 18 T cell receptor beta chains below, sequenced in a study of shared clonotypes between healthy human individuals. As defined, naive CD8 cells were CD45RO-negative and positively selected for CCR7, with terminally differentiated effector memory CD45RA+ cells excluded. Repertoires were generated with immunoSEQ multiplex PCR, while TCRdb's copy carries only in-frame clones and drops some. The data contain 760,000 or so clones, around 96% of them singletons. The sample was naive CD8+ T cells sorted from blood. All receptors come from a man under 40 in good health.

The genes are TRBV27 and TRBJ2-7; D possibly corresponds to TRBD2 (5 bases). V lost 8 bases and J lost 2, with 16 bases in between. Germline V gene sequence: CDR1 MNHEY, CDR2 SMNVEV (reference sequence). This CDR3 comprises 14 residues. The CDR3 reads CASFTRSGAYEQYF. DNA of the CDR3: TGTGCCAGCTTCACCCGGAGCGGAGCCTACGAGCAGTACTTC.

The chain combines TRBV29-1 with TRBJ2-1; possibly TRBD1 for D (6 bases). This CDR3 has 12 residues. Germline-derived CDR1 and CDR2 are SQVTM and ANQGSEA. V was shortened by 3 bases and J by 6 bases, with 9 bases between the two germline ends. The CDR3 sequence is CSVDTGPNEQFF. The DNA of the CDR3 is TGCAGCGTTGACACAGGGCCCAATGAGCAGTTCTTC.

V gene TRBV2 combines with J gene TRBJ2-7; weak D call: TRBD1 (5 bases). The CDR3 loop spans 10 amino acids. Germline CDR1 is SNHLY and CDR2 is FYNNEI. Trimming pared 10 bases from V and 9 bases from J, leaving 13 bases between. CDR3 DNA: TGTGCCACCAAGGGGAAGGGGCAGTACTTC. Its translation: CATKGKGQYF. The full variable domain, rest sourced from reference TRBV2 and TRBJ2-7, is EPEVTQTPSHQVTQMGQEVILRCVPISNHLYFYWYRQILGQKVEFLVSFYNNEISEKSEIFDDQFSVERPDGSNFTLKIRSTKLEDSAMYFCATKGKGQYFGPGTRLTVT.

The CDR3 sequence: CAISESKTTAAGELFF. CDR3 nucleotide sequence: TGTGCCATCAGTGAGTCGAAAACTACCGCGGCCGGGGAGCTGTTTTTT. This sequence joins TRBV10-3 and TRBJ2-2; no clear D. Germline loops: CDR1 ENHRY, CDR2 SYGVKD. The length of the CDR3 is 16 residues. Trimming stripped 0 bases from V and 6 bases from J, with 14 bases between.

The chain carries TRBV18 and TRBJ2-4, with D possibly TRBD2 on 5 matching bases. V was trimmed by 6 bases and J by 8 bases, leaving 23 bases between them. Germline V CDR1 and CDR2: KGHSH, LQKENI. The CDR3 has 16 amino acids. CDR3 bases: TGTGCCAGCTCGGGAGTGACGGCCGGAGACGGGGACATTCAGTACTTC. It codes for CASSGVTAGDGDIQYF.

The V call is TRBV14, the J call TRBJ2-3; D is uncertain. The CDR3 is made up of 13 amino acids. Germline values: CDR1 SGHDN, CDR2 FVKESK. V lost 4 bases and J lost 2, with 7 bases in between. As DNA, the CDR3 is TGTGCCAGCAGCCCAAGCTACACAGATACGCAGTATTTT. Translation gives CASSPSYTDTQYF.

The DNA of the CDR3 is TGCGCCAGCAGCCGCAGGGACAGTGAGAGTGTGTGGAAAAGAGATACGCAGTATTTT. This sequence encodes CASSRRDSESVWKRDTQYF. The rearrangement uses TRBV5-1 and TRBJ2-3, with 7 bases matching TRBD1. CDR3 length: 19 residues. Germline lookup yields CDR1 SGHRS and CDR2 YFSETQ. With V trimmed by 4 bases and J by 5 bases, 22 bases remained unmatched. Using reference TRBV5-1 and TRBJ2-3 for the parts outside the CDR3, the full variable domain is KAGVTQTPRYLIKTRGQQVTLSCSPISGHRSVSWYQQTPGQGLQFLFEYFSETQRNKGNFPGRFSGRQFSNSRSEMNVSTLELGDSALYLCASSRRDSESVWKRDTQYFGPGTRLTVL.

Points on this clone: The same CDR3 is also encoded by other DNA sequences in this sample. This chain joins TRBV28 and TRBJ1-1; maybe TRBD1 (5 bases). V was trimmed by 6 bases and J by 2 bases, leaving 10 bases between them. CDR3 length: 13 amino acids. Germline V gene sequence: CDR1 MDHEN, CDR2 SYDVKM. The CDR3 reads CASSLGGNTEAFF. CDR3 in DNA: TGTGCCAGCAGCCTCGGGGGAAACACTGAAGCTTTCTTT.

This clone was seen just once. V and J are TRBV11-2 and TRBJ2-6; possibly TRBD1 for D (6 bases). The CDR3 contains 19 residues. The ends were cut back, 5 bases at V and 0 bases at J, with 20 bases in the middle. Looked up from germline, CDR1 is SGHAT and CDR2 is FQNNGV. Written as DNA, the CDR3 is TGTGCCAGCAGCCATCGCTGGGGGCCGGAGGCCTCTGGGGCCAACGTCCTGACTTTC. Amino acids: CASSHRWGPEASGANVLTF.

This chain connects TRBV5-6 to TRBJ2-1; 7 nucleotides line up with TRBD2. CDR3 size: 15 residues. Germline CDR1 reads SGHDT; CDR2 reads YYEEEE. The V and J ends lost 4 bases and 8 bases, in that order; junction bases with no gene match: 12. Here the CDR3 reads CASSPGWGGSHEQFF. As DNA, the CDR3 is TGTGCCAGCAGCCCTGGTTGGGGCGGGAGCCATGAGCAGTTCTTC.

V and J are TRBV19 and TRBJ2-2; perhaps D is TRBD1 or TRBD2 (5 bases each). Trimming cost V 5 bases and J 4 bases, with 17 bases left between them. Germline lookup yields CDR1 LNHDA and CDR2 SQIVND (reference sequence). This CDR3 has 16 amino acids. Written as DNA, the CDR3 is TGTGCCAGTAGTGCCGGTTTGGGGGACCGCACCGGGGAGCTGTTTTTT. Its protein product is CASSAGLGDRTGELFF.

The rearrangement links TRBV19 to TRBJ2-3; the D is unclear. The V gene lost 3 bases and the J gene lost 4 bases, with 8 bases spanning the gap. Per germline, CDR1 LNHDA and CDR2 SQIVND (reference sequence). The CDR3 covers 13 residues. CDR3 in DNA: TGTGCCAGTAGTATCGGGTGGGCAGATACGCAGTATTTT. It is translated as CASSIGWADTQYF.

The chain links TRBV4-3 to TRBJ2-1, with D hard to call. The V gene lost 0 bases and the J gene lost 0 bases, with 9 bases spanning the gap. CDR1 and CDR2 from the germline V gene are LGHNA and YSLEER. The CDR3 runs 16 residues. CDR3 amino acids: CASSQEWRSSYNEQFF. CDR3 in DNA: TGCGCCAGCAGCCAAGAATGGCGGAGCTCCTACAATGAGCAGTTCTTC.

This chain links TRBV16 with TRBJ1-1; no clear D gene. The CDR3 sequence is 15 residues long. From germline, CDR1 is KGHSY and CDR2 FQNENV. V gave up 2 bases and J gave up 1 base, with 11 bases separating them. Here the CDR3 reads CASSQEDGWNTEAFF. The CDR3 DNA reads TGTGCCAGCAGCCAAGAAGACGGCTGGAACACTGAAGCTTTCTTT.

J is TRBJ1-3 and V is TRBV18; D not resolved. Germline assignment: CDR1 KGHSH and CDR2 LQKENI. Trimming removed 3 bases at V and 0 bases at J, with 9 bases between. The CDR3 has 15 amino acids. This CDR3 reads CASSPDGSSGNTIYF. Written as DNA, the CDR3 is TGTGCCAGCTCACCGGACGGGAGCTCTGGAAACACCATATATTTT.

The V gene is TRBV6-1, the J gene TRBJ1-4, with D hard to call. CDR1 MNHNS and CDR2 SASEGT come from the germline V gene. V was trimmed by 7 bases and J by 5 bases, leaving 17 bases between them. This CDR3 is built from 15 residues. The CDR3 nucleotides read TGTGCCAGCAAGGGTTTGAGCCCACAGAATGAAAAACTGTTTTTT. Its protein is CASKGLSPQNEKLFF.

This chain connects TRBV6-6 to TRBJ1-1, with a tentative D call TRBD1 (5 bases). Trimming removed 5 bases at V and 1 base at J, with 11 bases between. Germline CDR1 reads MNHNY; CDR2 reads SVGAGI (reference sequence). There are 14 residues in the CDR3. Here the CDR3 DNA reads TGTGCCAGCAGTGACGCGACAGCGAACACTGAAGCTTTCTTT. This codes for CASSDATANTEAFF.

The chain joins TRBV27 to TRBJ2-1; D not certain. CDR1 is MNHEY, CDR2 SMNVEV, per germline (reference sequence). V lost 2 bases, J lost 5 bases, and 16 bases lay in between. The CDR3 length is 16 residues. CDR3 amino acids: CASSLHRPPSNNEQFF. The CDR3 region has the DNA TGTGCCAGCAGTTTACACAGACCTCCCTCGAACAATGAGCAGTTCTTC.